A single sample is the source of the 5 T cell receptor beta chains below, sequenced in a study of blood T cell repertoires in COVID-19. The table came from immunoSEQ multiplex PCR; TCRdb's copy has only in-frame clones and leaves some out. This table holds about 200,000 clones, about nine tenths found once. The sample consisted of peripheral blood. These receptors all come from a man between 60 and 75 years old who had recovered from COVID-19.

A few counts support this clone. V gene TRBV5-1 combines with J gene TRBJ2-1; 9 bases map to TRBD2. The CDR3 runs 16 residues. Trimming cost V 0 bases and J 7 bases; bases outside gene matches: 8. Germline V gene lookup returns CDR1 SGHRS and CDR2 YFSETQ. CDR3 DNA: TGCGCCAGCAGCTTGGCTCGCGGGGGGGCCGGGAATGAGCAGTTCTTC. Protein: CASSLARGGAGNEQFF.

This clone came up once. V usage is TRBV7-2 and J usage is TRBJ2-7, with TRBD2 matching 8 bases. This CDR3 has 16 residues. V dropped 2 bases and J dropped 5; count of bases not matched to a gene: 11. Germline V gene data show CDR1 as SGHTA and CDR2 as FQGNSA. The CDR3: CASSLREREGLNEQYF. CDR3 DNA sequence: TGTGCCAGCAGCTTACGCGAACGGGAGGGCCTCAACGAGCAGTACTTC.

This clone appeared a few times. The J gene is TRBJ2-3, the V gene TRBV6-2 or TRBV6-3, with TRBD2 identical over 13 bases. With 6 bases clipped from V and 3 bases from J, the junction kept 6 bases outside the gene matches. CDR1 and CDR2 from the germline V gene are MNHEY and SVGEGT. This CDR3 contains 16 residues. The CDR3 loop reads CASSWTSGSRTDTQYF. Written as DNA, the CDR3 is TGTGCCAGCAGCTGGACTAGCGGGAGTAGGACAGATACGCAGTATTTT.

The chain links TRBV18 to TRBJ2-7, with a possible D match to TRBD1 (5 bases). Trimming shortened V by 4 bases and J by 6 bases, and 16 bases separated the two germline ends. The CDR3 consists of 14 residues. Germline lookup yields CDR1 KGHSH and CDR2 LQKENI. The CDR3 sequence: CASSLNNQGGEQYF. For the CDR3, the DNA is TGTGCCAGCTCACTAAACAACCAGGGTGGCGAGCAGTACTTC.

For this clone: In the same sample, other DNA sequences code for this CDR3. V gene TRBV3-1 (or the pseudogene TRBV3-2) combines with J gene TRBJ1-5; D is unclear. Germline loops: CDR1 LGHDT, CDR2 YNNKEL (reference sequence). CDR3 size: 14 residues. V lost 0 bases and J lost 4, with 7 bases in between. This chain's CDR3 is CASSQDAGNQPQHF. The CDR3 nucleotides read TGTGCCAGCAGCCAAGATGCAGGTAATCAGCCCCAGCATTTT.